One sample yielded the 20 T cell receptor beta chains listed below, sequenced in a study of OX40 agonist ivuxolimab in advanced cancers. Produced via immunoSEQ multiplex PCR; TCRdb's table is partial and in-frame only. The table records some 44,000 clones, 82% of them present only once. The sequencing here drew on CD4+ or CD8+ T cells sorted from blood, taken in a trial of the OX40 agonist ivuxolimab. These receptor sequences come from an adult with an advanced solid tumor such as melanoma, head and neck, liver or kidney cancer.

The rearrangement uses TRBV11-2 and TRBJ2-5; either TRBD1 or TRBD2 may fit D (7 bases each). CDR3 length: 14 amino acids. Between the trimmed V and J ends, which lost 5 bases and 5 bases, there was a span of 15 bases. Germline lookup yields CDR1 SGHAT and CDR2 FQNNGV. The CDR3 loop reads CASSPRGGPETQYF. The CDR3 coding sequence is TGTGCCAGCAGCCCCAGGGGGGGACCCGAGACCCAGTACTTC.

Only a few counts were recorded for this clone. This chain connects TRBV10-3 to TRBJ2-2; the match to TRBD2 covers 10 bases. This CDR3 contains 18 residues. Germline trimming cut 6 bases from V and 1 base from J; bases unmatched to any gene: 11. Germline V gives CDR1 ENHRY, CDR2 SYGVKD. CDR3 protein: CAISHGLAGALNTGELFF. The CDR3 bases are TGTGCCATCAGCCACGGTCTAGCGGGGGCGCTGAACACCGGGGAGCTGTTTTTT.

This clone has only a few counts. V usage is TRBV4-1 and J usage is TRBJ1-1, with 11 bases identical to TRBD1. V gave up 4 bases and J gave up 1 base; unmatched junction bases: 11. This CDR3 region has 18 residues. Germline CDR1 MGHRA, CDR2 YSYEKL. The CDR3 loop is CASSPISGTGGRNTEAFF. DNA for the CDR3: TGCGCCAGCAGCCCCATATCCGGGACAGGGGGACGGAACACTGAAGCTTTCTTT.

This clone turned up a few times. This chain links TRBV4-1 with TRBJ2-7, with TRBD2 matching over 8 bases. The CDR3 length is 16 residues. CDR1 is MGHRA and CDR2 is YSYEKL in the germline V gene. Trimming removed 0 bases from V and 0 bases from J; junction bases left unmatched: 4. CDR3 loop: CASSQDGGAPSYEQYF. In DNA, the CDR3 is TGCGCCAGCAGCCAAGACGGGGGGGCCCCCTCCTACGAGCAGTACTTC.

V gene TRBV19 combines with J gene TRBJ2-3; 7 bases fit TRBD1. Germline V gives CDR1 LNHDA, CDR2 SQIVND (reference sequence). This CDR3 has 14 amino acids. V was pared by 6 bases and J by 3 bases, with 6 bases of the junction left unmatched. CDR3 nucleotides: TGTGCCAGTAGCGAAGGGGGCTTTACAGATACGCAGTATTTT. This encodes CASSEGGFTDTQYF. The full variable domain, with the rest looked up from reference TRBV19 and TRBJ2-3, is DGGITQSPKYLFRKEGQNVTLSCEQNLNHDAMYWYRQDPGQGLRLIYYSQIVNDFQKGDIAEGYSVSREKKESFPLTVTSAQKNPTAFYLCASSEGGFTDTQYFGPGTRLTVL.

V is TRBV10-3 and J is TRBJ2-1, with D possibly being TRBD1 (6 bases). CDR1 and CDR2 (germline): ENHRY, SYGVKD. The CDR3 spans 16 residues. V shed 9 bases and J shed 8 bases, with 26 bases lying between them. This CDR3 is CAMAGVAGLLAHEQFF. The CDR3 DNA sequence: TGTGCCATGGCAGGGGTGGCGGGCCTCTTGGCCCATGAGCAGTTCTTC.

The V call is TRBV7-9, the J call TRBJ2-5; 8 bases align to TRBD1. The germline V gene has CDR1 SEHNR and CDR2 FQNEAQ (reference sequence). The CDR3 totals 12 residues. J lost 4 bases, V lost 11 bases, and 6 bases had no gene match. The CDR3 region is CAYPGGGETQYF. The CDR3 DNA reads TGTGCCTACCCAGGGGGCGGAGAGACCCAGTACTTC.

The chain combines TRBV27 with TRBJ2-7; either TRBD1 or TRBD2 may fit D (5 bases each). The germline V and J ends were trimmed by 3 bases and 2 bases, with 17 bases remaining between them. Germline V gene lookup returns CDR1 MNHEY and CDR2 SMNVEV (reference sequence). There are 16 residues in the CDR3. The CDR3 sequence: CASSFSGQAWTYEQYF. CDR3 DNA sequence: TGTGCCAGCAGTTTCTCGGGGCAGGCTTGGACCTACGAGCAGTACTTC.

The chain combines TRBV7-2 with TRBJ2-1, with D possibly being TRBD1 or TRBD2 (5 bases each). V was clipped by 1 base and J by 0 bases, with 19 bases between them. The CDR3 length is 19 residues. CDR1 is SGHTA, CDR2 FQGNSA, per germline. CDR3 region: CASSLDGTLTVGSYNEQFF. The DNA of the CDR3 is TGTGCCAGCAGCTTAGACGGGACCCTCACGGTGGGCTCCTACAATGAGCAGTTCTTC. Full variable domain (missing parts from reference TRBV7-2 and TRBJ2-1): GAGVSQSPSNKVTEKGKDVELRCDPISGHTALYWYRQSLGQGLEFLIYFQGNSAPDKSGLPSDRFSAERTGGSVSTLTIQRTQQEDSAVYLCASSLDGTLTVGSYNEQFFGPGTRLTVL.

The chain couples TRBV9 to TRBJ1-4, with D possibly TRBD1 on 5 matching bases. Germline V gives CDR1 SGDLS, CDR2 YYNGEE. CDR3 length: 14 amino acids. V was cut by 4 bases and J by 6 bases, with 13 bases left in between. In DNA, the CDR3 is TGTGCCAGCAGCCCGGGGCAGTTTGATGAAAAACTGTTTTTT. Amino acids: CASSPGQFDEKLFF.

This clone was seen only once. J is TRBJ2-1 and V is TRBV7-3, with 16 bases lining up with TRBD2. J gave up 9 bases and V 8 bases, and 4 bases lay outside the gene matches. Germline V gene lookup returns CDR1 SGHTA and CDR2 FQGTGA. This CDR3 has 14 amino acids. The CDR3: CASRGTSGRGEQFF. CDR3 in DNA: TGTGCCAGCCGAGGGACTAGCGGGAGGGGTGAGCAGTTCTTC.

CDR3 protein: CASSLRGQVLNNEQFF. CDR3 sequence (DNA): TGTGCCAGCAGCTTACGGGGACAGGTGTTGAACAATGAGCAGTTCTTC. The chain is built from TRBV7-8 and TRBJ2-1, with 8 bases identical to TRBD1. The V segment lost 2 bases and the J segment 5 bases; nucleotides outside the gene matches: 8. This CDR3 spans 16 amino acids. CDR1 and CDR2 from the germline V gene are SGHVS and FQNEAQ.

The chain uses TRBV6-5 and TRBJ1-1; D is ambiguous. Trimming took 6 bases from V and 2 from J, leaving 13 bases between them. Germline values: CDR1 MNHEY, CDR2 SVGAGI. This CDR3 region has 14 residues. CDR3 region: CASSHGRFNTEAFF. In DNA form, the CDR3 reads TGTGCCAGCAGCCACGGGAGGTTTAACACTGAAGCTTTCTTT.

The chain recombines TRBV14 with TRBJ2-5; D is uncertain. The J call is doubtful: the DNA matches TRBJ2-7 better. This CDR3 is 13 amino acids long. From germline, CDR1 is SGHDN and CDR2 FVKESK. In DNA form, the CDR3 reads TGTGCCAGCAGCCAAGTTACGGACTACGAGCAGTACTTC. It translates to CASSQVTDYEQYF.

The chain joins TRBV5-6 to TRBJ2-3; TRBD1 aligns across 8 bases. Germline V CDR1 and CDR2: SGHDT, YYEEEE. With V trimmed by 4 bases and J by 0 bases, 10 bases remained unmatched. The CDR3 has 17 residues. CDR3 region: CASSTYRGSPSTDTQYF. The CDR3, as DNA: TGTGCCAGCAGCACTTACAGGGGGAGCCCTAGCACAGATACGCAGTATTTT.

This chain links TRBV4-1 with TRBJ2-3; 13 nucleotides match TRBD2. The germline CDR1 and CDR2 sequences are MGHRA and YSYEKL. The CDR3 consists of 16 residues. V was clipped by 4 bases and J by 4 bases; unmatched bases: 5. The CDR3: CASSRTSGGGPDTQYF. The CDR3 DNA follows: TGCGCCAGCAGCCGAACTAGCGGGGGGGGGCCAGATACGCAGTATTTT.

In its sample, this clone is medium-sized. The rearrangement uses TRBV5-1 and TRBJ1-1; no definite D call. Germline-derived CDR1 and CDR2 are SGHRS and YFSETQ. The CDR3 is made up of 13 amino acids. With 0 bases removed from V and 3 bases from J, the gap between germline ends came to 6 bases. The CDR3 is CASSLGRDTEAFF. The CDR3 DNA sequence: TGCGCCAGCAGCTTGGGGCGCGACACTGAAGCTTTCTTT.

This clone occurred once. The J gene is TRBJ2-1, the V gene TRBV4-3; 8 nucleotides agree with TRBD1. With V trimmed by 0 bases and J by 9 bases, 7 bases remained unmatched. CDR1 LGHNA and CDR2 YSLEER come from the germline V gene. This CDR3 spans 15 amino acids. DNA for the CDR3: TGCGCCAGCAGCCAAGATCGGGACAGGAAAAGTGAGCAGTTCTTC. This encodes CASSQDRDRKSEQFF.

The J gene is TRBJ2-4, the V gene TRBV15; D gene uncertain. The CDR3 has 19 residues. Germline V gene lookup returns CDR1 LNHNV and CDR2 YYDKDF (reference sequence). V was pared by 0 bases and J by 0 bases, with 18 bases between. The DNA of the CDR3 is TGTGCCACCAGCAGAGATCTCCGGTACGAAGATCTAGCCAAAAACATTCAGTACTTC. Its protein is CATSRDLRYEDLAKNIQYF. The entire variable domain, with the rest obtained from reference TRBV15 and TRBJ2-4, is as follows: DAMVIQNPRYQVTQFGKPVTLSCSQTLNHNVMYWYQQKSSQAPKLLFHYYDKDFNNEADTPDNFQSRRPNTSFCFLDIRSPGLGDTAMYLCATSRDLRYEDLAKNIQYFGAGTRLSVL.

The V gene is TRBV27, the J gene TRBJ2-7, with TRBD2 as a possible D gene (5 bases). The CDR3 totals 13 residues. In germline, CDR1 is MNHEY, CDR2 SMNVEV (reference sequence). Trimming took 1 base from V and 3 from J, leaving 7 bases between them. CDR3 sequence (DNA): TGTGCCAGCAGTTTATTAGCGAACTACGAGCAGTACTTC. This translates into CASSLLANYEQYF.